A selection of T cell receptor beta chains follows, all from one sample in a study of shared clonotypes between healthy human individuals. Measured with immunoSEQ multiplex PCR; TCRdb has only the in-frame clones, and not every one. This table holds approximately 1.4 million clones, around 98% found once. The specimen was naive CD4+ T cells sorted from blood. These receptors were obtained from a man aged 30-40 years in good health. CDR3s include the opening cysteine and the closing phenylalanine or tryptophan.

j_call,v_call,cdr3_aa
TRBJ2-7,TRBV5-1,CASSLRSGVSYEQYF
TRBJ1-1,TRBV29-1,CSVDRTQAFF
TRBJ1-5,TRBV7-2,CASSLAFGQPQHF
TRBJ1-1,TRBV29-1,CSVKPGGTEAFF
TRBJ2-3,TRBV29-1,CSVEQGSTDTQYF
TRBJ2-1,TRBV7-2,CASSLSRDRVKNEQFF
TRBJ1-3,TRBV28,CASSLYRGSSGNTIYF
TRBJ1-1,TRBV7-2,CASSRDRNTEAFF
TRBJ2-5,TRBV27,CASSKRRGDPQETQYF
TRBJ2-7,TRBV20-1,CSATVAYEQYF
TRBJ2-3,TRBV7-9,CASSLFPAGIGFADTQYF